Below are 19 T cell receptor beta chains sequenced from a single sample in a study of shared clonotypes between healthy human individuals. The data were produced by immunoSEQ multiplex PCR, yet TCRdb's version contains in-frame clones alone and is incomplete. The sample has approximately 2.4 million clones; almost 96% are singletons. Material: naive CD4+ T cells sorted from blood. Described subset: CD45RA+ positively selected. The source of these receptors is a man younger than 35 in good health.

The chain is built from TRBV29-1 and TRBJ2-1, with D hard to call. The CDR3 has 13 amino acids. Germline-derived CDR1 and CDR2 are SQVTM and ANQGSEA. V was shortened by 4 bases and J by 4 bases, with 11 bases between the two germline ends. The CDR3: CSVGDFTYNEQFF. DNA for the CDR3: TGCAGCGTTGGGGATTTCACGTACAATGAGCAGTTCTTC.

The gene calls are TRBV6-1 and TRBJ2-1, with 10 bases that match TRBD2. CDR1 and CDR2 (germline): MNHNS, SASEGT. The junction had 8 bases not matched to a gene; V was cut back by 2 bases and J by 10 bases. The CDR3 runs to 15 residues. CDR3 in DNA: TGTGCCAGCAGTGAACAGGCTAGCGGGAGAATAGAGCAGTTCTTC. Its translation is CASSEQASGRIEQFF.

This chain links TRBV30 with TRBJ2-7; D not resolved. Germline CDR1 reads GTSNPN; CDR2 reads SVGIG (reference sequence). Trimming took off 2 bases at V and 4 bases at J, with 12 bases between the two ends. This CDR3 spans 13 amino acids. The CDR3 reads CAWSQPNSYEQYF. The CDR3 nucleotides read TGTGCCTGGAGTCAGCCGAATTCATACGAGCAGTACTTC.

The chain recombines TRBV7-9 with TRBJ2-1; the match to TRBD2 covers 7 bases. V lost 4 bases and J lost 6; bases outside the gene matches: 12. The CDR3 extends over 16 amino acids. Germline CDR1 reads SEHNR; CDR2 reads FQNEAQ (reference sequence). CDR3 in DNA: TGTGCCAGCAGCTCAGCGGGACTATCCTCGGGCAATGAGCAGTTCTTC. Protein product: CASSSAGLSSGNEQFF.

J is TRBJ1-6 and V is TRBV27; D is perhaps TRBD1 (6 bases). Per the germline V gene, CDR1 is MNHEY and CDR2 is SMNVEV (reference sequence). CDR3 length equals 15 residues. Trimming pared 6 bases from V and 7 bases from J, leaving 16 bases between. CDR3 coding DNA: TGTGCCAGCAGGGGGGCCCAGGGGTCAAATTCACCCCTCCACTTT. This translates into CASRGAQGSNSPLHF.

CDR3 coding DNA: TGTGCCAGCAGCGAGGGACAGTCCAAGAAAGAGACCCAGTACTTC. This sequence encodes CASSEGQSKKETQYF. V is TRBV6-1 and J is TRBJ2-5; 7 bases agree with TRBD1. There are 15 residues in the CDR3. V lost 6 bases to trimming and J lost 3 bases; unmatched junction nucleotides: 10. Germline lookup yields CDR1 MNHNS and CDR2 SASEGT.

The chain employs TRBV4-3 and TRBJ2-2; D is perhaps TRBD2 (6 bases). Germline lookup yields CDR1 LGHNA and CDR2 YSLEER. Trimming removed 2 bases from V and 3 bases from J, with 19 bases in between. The CDR3 has 18 amino acids. The CDR3 spells CASSQRGGWDRDTGELFF. The CDR3 DNA follows: TGCGCCAGCAGCCAACGTGGGGGGTGGGACCGAGACACCGGGGAGCTGTTTTTT.

CDR3 bases: TGTGCCAGCAATGGCCAGTCGAACACTGAAGCTTTCTTT. Amino acid sequence: CASNGQSNTEAFF. This chain joins TRBV6-1 and TRBJ1-1; D ambiguous. V shed 7 bases and J shed 1 base, with 10 bases lying between them. Germline CDR1 reads MNHNS; CDR2 reads SASEGT. The length of the CDR3 is 13 residues.

V gene TRBV25-1 combines with J gene TRBJ2-1; 10 nucleotides align to TRBD2. The CDR3 contains 16 residues. J lost 7 bases, V lost 8 bases, and 14 bases had no gene match. Germline V gives CDR1 MGHDK, CDR2 SYGVNS. Here the CDR3 reads CASQPNLAGVVNEQFF. CDR3 coding DNA: TGTGCCAGCCAACCCAATCTAGCGGGAGTAGTGAATGAGCAGTTCTTC.

CDR3 sequence reads: CASTSVEGLGTQYF. CDR3 nucleotide sequence: TGTGCCAGTACAAGTGTTGAGGGGCTCGGTACGCAGTATTTT. V is TRBV19 and J is TRBJ2-3; D is possibly TRBD1 or TRBD2 (5 bases each). CDR3 length equals 14 residues. CDR1 and CDR2 (germline): LNHDA, SQIVND (reference sequence). Trimming left V 7 bases short and J 8 bases short, with 19 bases between.

The V gene is TRBV28, the J gene TRBJ1-2, with D perhaps matching TRBD1 (5 bases). Germline CDR1 and CDR2: MDHEN and SYDVKM. The length of the CDR3 is 13 residues. Trimming left V 6 bases short and J 8 bases short, with 16 bases between. CDR3 amino acids: CASSHLDRDGYTF. The CDR3, as DNA: TGTGCCAGCAGCCACCTGGACCGGGACGGCTACACCTTC.

The gene calls are TRBV5-1 and TRBJ2-5, with 8 bases that match TRBD1. Germline-derived CDR1 and CDR2 are SGHRS and YFSETQ. V was pared by 4 bases and J by 1 base, with 9 bases of the junction left unmatched. The CDR3 contains 16 residues. The CDR3 DNA sequence: TGCGCCAGCAGCACAAATACAGGGGGAGGCCAAGAGACCCAGTACTTC. Its protein is CASSTNTGGGQETQYF.

The genes are TRBV19 and TRBJ2-5, with 13 bases identical to TRBD2. With V trimmed by 0 bases and J by 4 bases, 8 bases remained unmatched. Germline CDR1 is LNHDA and CDR2 is SQIVND (reference sequence). This CDR3 is built from 18 residues. The CDR3 coding sequence is TGTGCCAGTAGTATAGATCTTGGGGGACTAGCGGGAAGAGAGACCCAGTACTTC. It is translated as CASSIDLGGLAGRETQYF. The full variable domain, its missing parts supplied by reference TRBV19 and TRBJ2-5, is DGGITQSPKYLFRKEGQNVTLSCEQNLNHDAMYWYRQDPGQGLRLIYYSQIVNDFQKGDIAEGYSVSREKKESFPLTVTSAQKNPTAFYLCASSIDLGGLAGRETQYFGPGTRLLVL.

The chain is built from TRBV10-3 and TRBJ2-7; D perhaps matches TRBD1 (5 bases). Trimming removed 0 bases from V and 1 base from J, with 10 bases in between. This CDR3 is 15 amino acids long. CDR1 and CDR2 from the germline V gene are ENHRY and SYGVKD. DNA of the CDR3: TGTGCCATCAGTGAGTCCAGGGCAAATTCCTACGAGCAGTACTTC. It codes for CAISESRANSYEQYF.

The chain is built from TRBV5-1 and TRBJ2-3; D may be TRBD2 (5 bases). This CDR3 has 15 residues. In germline, CDR1 is SGHRS, CDR2 YFSETQ. V lost 0 bases, J lost 8 bases, and 16 bases lay in between. This CDR3 is CASSLEASRASTQYF. In DNA, the CDR3 is TGCGCCAGCAGCTTGGAGGCGTCGAGGGCGTCTACGCAGTATTTT. Based on the CDR3 plus reference TRBV5-1 and TRBJ2-3, the full variable domain is KAGVTQTPRYLIKTRGQQVTLSCSPISGHRSVSWYQQTPGQGLQFLFEYFSETQRNKGNFPGRFSGRQFSNSRSEMNVSTLELGDSALYLCASSLEASRASTQYFGPGTRLTVL.

The chain couples TRBV4-1 to TRBJ1-2; maybe TRBD1 (5 bases). Trimming removed 1 base at V and 4 bases at J, with 13 bases between. Germline CDR1 MGHRA, CDR2 YSYEKL. The CDR3 is 15 residues long. CDR3 nucleotide sequence: TGCGCCAGCAGCCAAGGGGTCACAGGCGGCTATGGCTACACCTTC. Its translation is CASSQGVTGGYGYTF.

The chain combines TRBV7-9 with TRBJ1-2; weak D call: TRBD1 (5 bases). Between the trimmed V and J ends, which lost 0 bases and 4 bases, there was a span of 6 bases. Germline V gene sequence: CDR1 SEHNR, CDR2 FQNEAQ (reference sequence). The CDR3 sequence is 13 residues long. For the CDR3, the DNA is TGTGCCAGCAGCTTAGCGGGACTCTATGGCTACACCTTC. It yields the protein CASSLAGLYGYTF. The full variable domain, with the rest looked up from reference TRBV7-9 and TRBJ1-2, is DTGVSQNPRHKITKRGQNVTFRCDPISEHNRLYWYRQTLGQGPEFLTYFQNEAQLEKSRLLSDRFSAERPKGSFSTLEIQRTEQGDSAMYLCASSLAGLYGYTFGSGTRLTVV.

This sequence joins TRBV5-4 and TRBJ2-2; perhaps TRBD2 as D (5 bases). Trimming removed 3 bases at V and 7 bases at J, with 16 bases between. The V gene's germline CDR1 is SGHNT and CDR2 YYREEE (reference sequence). This CDR3 region has 15 residues. The CDR3 nucleotides read TGTGCCAGCAGCTCTTACGGAGGAAAGGTCGGGGAGCTGTTTTTT. Translated, it gives CASSSYGGKVGELFF.

J is TRBJ2-3 and V is TRBV7-9; tentatively, D is TRBD2 (6 bases). The germline V gene encodes CDR1 SEHNR and CDR2 FQNEAQ (reference sequence). With 5 bases removed from V and 1 base from J, the gap between germline ends came to 10 bases. The CDR3 has 14 amino acids. The CDR3 nucleotides read TGTGCCAGCAGCACGACGGGGGGCACAGATACGCAGTATTTT. It specifies CASSTTGGTDTQYF.